Each of the 22 T cell receptor beta chains below was sequenced from the same sample in a study of T cell changes during pregnancy in multiple sclerosis. The protocol was immunoSEQ multiplex PCR, while the TCRdb copy is restricted to in-frame clones and leaves out a portion. Found here are about 62,000 clones, roughly nine tenths of them singletons; the top ten hold 2% to 3%. Here the sequenced sample was peripheral blood, taken in the first trimester of pregnancy. The receptors originated from a female donor with multiple sclerosis, enrolled in a pregnancy study.

The chain is built from TRBV27 and TRBJ1-1; TRBD1 might be the D (5 bases). V lost 0 bases and J lost 6, with 8 bases in between. The length of the CDR3 is 13 residues. Germline-derived CDR1 and CDR2 are MNHEY and SMNVEV (reference sequence). CDR3 in DNA: TGTGCCAGCAGTTTATCGGGGGGTCCTGAAGCTTTCTTT. The encoded protein is CASSLSGGPEAFF.

The chain employs TRBV29-1 and TRBJ2-1, with 9 bases lining up with TRBD2. V was clipped by 0 bases and J by 8 bases; unmatched bases: 8. The CDR3 loop spans 15 amino acids. Germline V gene data show CDR1 as SQVTM and CDR2 as ANQGSEA. DNA of the CDR3: TGCAGCGTTGAAGATAGGGCGGGGGGGGTCGATGAGCAGTTCTTC. This codes for CSVEDRAGGVDEQFF.

This sequence joins TRBV7-7 and TRBJ1-5; D might be TRBD1 (5 bases). Looked up from germline, CDR1 is SSHAT and CDR2 is FNYEAQ (reference sequence). The CDR3 runs to 14 residues. V shed 9 bases and J shed 6 bases, with 18 bases lying between them. The CDR3 DNA reads TGTGCCAGTCCCAGGGTTTCGGTCGCTCAGCCCCAGCATTTT. Translating it yields CASPRVSVAQPQHF.

This rearrangement joins TRBV2 to TRBJ2-5, with 7 bases that match TRBD1. Germline lookup yields CDR1 SNHLY and CDR2 FYNNEI. CDR3 length: 13 residues. With V trimmed by 10 bases and J by 1 base, 6 bases remained unmatched. CDR3 region: CATGPGGQETQYF. The CDR3 nucleotides read TGTGCCACCGGCCCAGGGGGCCAAGAGACCCAGTACTTC.

This sequence joins TRBV4-2 and TRBJ2-5; 13 bases align to TRBD2. Losses at the gene ends were 3 bases for V and 4 bases for J; bases not matched to a gene: 5. Germline CDR1 reads LGHNA; CDR2 reads YNFKEQ. CDR3 length: 16 amino acids. The CDR3 DNA reads TGTGCCAGCAGCCAGGGTACTAGCGGGGGGGCAGAGACCCAGTACTTC. Translation gives CASSQGTSGGAETQYF.

Comment on this clone: The sample contains more than one DNA sequence encoding this CDR3. The chain uses TRBV19 and TRBJ1-3, with D maybe TRBD1 (5 bases). The ends were cut back, 3 bases at V and 0 bases at J, with 12 bases in the middle. CDR3 length: 16 amino acids. Per germline, CDR1 LNHDA and CDR2 SQIVND (reference sequence). In DNA form, the CDR3 reads TGTGCCAGTAGTATGGAGGGACTTTCCTCTGGAAACACCATATATTTT. Its protein product is CASSMEGLSSGNTIYF.

This clone was recorded only once. The chain is built from TRBV7-9 and TRBJ2-2, with D perhaps TRBD2 (6 bases). From germline, CDR1 is SEHNR and CDR2 FQNEAQ (reference sequence). Trimming pared 6 bases from V and 5 bases from J, leaving 10 bases between. This CDR3 has 13 residues. CDR3 residues: CASSSLATGELFF. The CDR3 coding sequence is TGTGCCAGCAGTTCACTAGCTACCGGGGAGCTGTTTTTT.

Concerning this clone itself: At one of its ends the junction is not consistent with the germline gene, which may arise from a read error. The V and J genes are TRBV4-3 and TRBJ2-3; 11 nucleotides line up with TRBD1. The CDR3 totals 16 residues. Germline assignment: CDR1 LGHNA and CDR2 YSLEER. CDR3 amino acids: CASTQGGTGGIDTQYF. The CDR3 DNA sequence: TGCGCCAGCACCCAAGGGGGGACAGGGGGGATAGATACGCAGTATTTT.

The chain couples TRBV4-1 to TRBJ2-1, with TRBD1 matching over 10 bases. The CDR3 loop spans 20 amino acids. CDR1 and CDR2 from the germline V gene are MGHRA and YSYEKL. V lost 3 bases to trimming and J lost 8 bases; unmatched junction nucleotides: 22. The CDR3 region is CASSQVGQGVTPDASDEQFF. CDR3 bases: TGCGCCAGCAGCCAGGTCGGACAGGGGGTAACTCCAGACGCCTCGGATGAGCAGTTCTTC.

V usage is TRBV5-6 and J usage is TRBJ2-7; possible D gene TRBD1, 5 bases. The V gene lost 0 bases and the J gene lost 3 bases, with 10 bases spanning the gap. CDR1 SGHDT and CDR2 YYEEEE come from the germline V gene. This CDR3 has 14 amino acids. Written as DNA, the CDR3 is TGTGCCAGCAGCTTGGGGCAGGGTATCTACGAGCAGTACTTC. This translates into CASSLGQGIYEQYF.

As DNA, the CDR3 is TGTGCCAGCAGTTACTCGACCGGGGGGGACTATGGCTACACCTTC. Protein product: CASSYSTGGDYGYTF. V usage is TRBV6-5 and J usage is TRBJ1-2, with D perhaps TRBD1 (5 bases). Germline CDR1 and CDR2: MNHEY and SVGAGI. The CDR3 covers 15 residues. V lost 0 bases and J 3 bases, leaving 11 bases between the germline ends.

This chain uses TRBV18 with TRBJ1-4, with D hard to call. V shed 3 bases and J shed 0 bases, with 5 bases lying between them. The CDR3 has 14 residues. The germline CDR1 and CDR2 sequences are KGHSH and LQKENI. The CDR3 DNA follows: TGTGCCAGCTCACCCTCTGCAACTAATGAAAAACTGTTTTTT. It codes for CASSPSATNEKLFF.

This chain joins TRBV7-2 and TRBJ2-1, with 10 bases aligning to TRBD2. This CDR3 comprises 16 residues. The trim removed 3 bases at V and 9 bases at J, leaving 11 bases unmatched. CDR1 and CDR2 from the germline V gene are SGHTA and FQGNSA. The CDR3 is CASSFWEREGQGEQFF. The CDR3, as DNA: TGTGCCAGCAGCTTTTGGGAGCGGGAGGGCCAAGGTGAGCAGTTCTTC.

This clone has only one observation. The chain carries TRBV29-1 and TRBJ1-1, with unresolved D. V lost 0 bases and J lost 6, with 8 bases in between. The CDR3 is 12 amino acids. The germline V gene has CDR1 SQVTM and CDR2 ANQGSEA. As DNA, the CDR3 is TGCAGCGTTGAAGAGGGAGTAGCTGAAGCTTTCTTT. Translated, it gives CSVEEGVAEAFF.

This chain links TRBV2 with TRBJ2-1; a weak D match, TRBD2 (5 bases). V gave up 2 bases and J gave up 4 bases, with 15 bases separating them. Per germline, CDR1 SNHLY and CDR2 FYNNEI. This CDR3 is built from 16 residues. DNA for the CDR3: TGTGCCAGCAGTGAACTCGTAGCGCCCCAGTACAATGAGCAGTTCTTC. Translated: CASSELVAPQYNEQFF. Full variable domain (rest looked up from reference TRBV2 and TRBJ2-1): EPEVTQTPSHQVTQMGQEVILRCVPISNHLYFYWYRQILGQKVEFLVSFYNNEISEKSEIFDDQFSVERPDGSNFTLKIRSTKLEDSAMYFCASSELVAPQYNEQFFGPGTRLTVL.

In DNA, the CDR3 is TGTGCCAGCAGCTTAGGAACAGGGGAGACCCAGTACTTC. Encoded protein: CASSLGTGETQYF. The V gene is TRBV7-9, the J gene TRBJ2-5; possible D gene TRBD1, 6 bases. There are 13 residues in the CDR3. The germline CDR1 and CDR2 sequences are SEHNR and FQNEAQ (reference sequence). V was clipped by 1 base and J by 5 bases, with 8 bases between them.

V usage is TRBV6-1 and J usage is TRBJ2-1; 9 nucleotides match TRBD2. Losses at the gene ends were 4 bases for V and 0 bases for J; bases not matched to a gene: 16. The CDR3 has 20 amino acids. Germline assignment: CDR1 MNHNS and CDR2 SASEGT. The CDR3 DNA is TGTGCCAGCAGTGCAAAGACTAGCGGCTTTTTCCACGCCTCCTACAATGAGCAGTTCTTC. It is translated as CASSAKTSGFFHASYNEQFF.

J is TRBJ2-7 and V is TRBV21-1; TRBD2 is the table's D call and was not checked against the DNA. TRBV21-1 is an annotated pseudogene. The CDR3 is 18 residues long. CDR3 in DNA: TGTGCCAGCAGCCCGCGGACTAGCGGAAACCTTACCTCCTACGAGCAGTACTTC. As protein: CASSPRTSGNLTSYEQYF.

The CDR3 spells CASRGQDTEAFF. CDR3 DNA sequence: TGTGCCAGCAGGGGACAGGACACTGAAGCTTTCTTT. The chain joins TRBV28 to TRBJ1-1; 8 bases are a match to TRBD1. Looked up from germline, CDR1 is MDHEN and CDR2 is SYDVKM. The CDR3 is 12 amino acids. V lost 6 bases and J lost 3; bases outside the gene matches: 0.

The chain links TRBV5-1 to TRBJ1-2; D gene unclear. The CDR3 runs to 16 residues. CDR1 and CDR2 (germline): SGHRS, YFSETQ. Trimming took off 6 bases at V and 3 bases at J, with 21 bases between the two ends. CDR3 nucleotide sequence: TGCGCCAGCATGGGAGTGGTAGGGTTGGTGGACTATGGCTACACCTTC. Amino acids: CASMGVVGLVDYGYTF.

The genes are TRBV7-2 and TRBJ2-7; TRBD2 is a possible D gene (6 bases). Trimming left V 2 bases short and J 2 bases short, with 19 bases between. CDR1 and CDR2 from the germline V gene are SGHTA and FQGNSA. This CDR3 is 17 amino acids long. CDR3 sequence (DNA): TGTGCCAGCAGCTTACCCTCGGATTTAGCGGTGGCCTACGAGCAGTACTTC. Protein: CASSLPSDLAVAYEQYF.

V gene TRBV7-6 combines with J gene TRBJ2-7; 7 positions agree with TRBD2. The V and J ends lost 1 base and 13 bases, in that order; junction bases with no gene match: 7. The germline V gene has CDR1 SGHVS and CDR2 FNYEAQ. The CDR3 covers 12 residues. The CDR3 reads CASSLGGLDFYF. The CDR3 DNA reads TGTGCCAGCAGCTTAGGTGGACTAGACTTCTACTTC.